This note documents a single TCR beta chain sequence. These data belong to a study of cytomegalovirus exposure and HLA in healthy donors. The V gene's germline CDR1 is MNHNY and CDR2 SVGAGI (reference sequence). This CDR3 is built from 14 residues. V lost 5 bases to trimming and J lost 4 bases, with 14 bases between them. This PCR relied on a set of 60 Vbeta primers and 13 Jbeta primers. Measured with immunoSEQ multiplex PCR; TCRdb has only the in-frame clones, and not every one. The record lists approximately 120,000 clones, of which the ten most abundant hold about 2%. Sequenced: PBMCs. The chain combines TRBV6-6 with TRBJ1-1; maybe TRBD1 (5 bases). The sequence was obtained from a man aged 35 to 55 in good health and CMV-seronegative. This CDR3 is CASSADSMGTEAFF. The CDR3 region has the DNA TGTGCCAGCAGTGCAGACAGTATGGGCACTGAAGCTTTCTTT.